The 20 T cell receptor beta chains below come from one sample, sequenced in a study of OX40 agonist ivuxolimab in advanced cancers. Repertoires were generated with immunoSEQ multiplex PCR, while TCRdb's copy carries only in-frame clones and drops some. The repertoire holds roughly 70,000 clones, with about four fifths as singletons. The specimen comprised CD4+ or CD8+ T cells sorted from blood, sampled in a trial of the OX40 agonist ivuxolimab. All receptors derive from an adult with an advanced solid tumor such as melanoma, head and neck, liver or kidney cancer.

The chain employs TRBV27 and TRBJ2-2; D might be TRBD2 (5 bases). This CDR3 has 14 residues. Trimming removed 2 bases from V and 5 bases from J, with 9 bases in between. Germline lookup yields CDR1 MNHEY and CDR2 SMNVEV (reference sequence). CDR3 residues: CASSLLLGTGELFF. CDR3 nucleotide sequence: TGTGCCAGCAGTTTACTACTAGGTACCGGGGAGCTGTTTTTT.

This chain links TRBV6-5 with TRBJ2-1; 8 bases align to TRBD1. The germline V gene has CDR1 MNHEY and CDR2 SVGAGI. V lost 6 bases and J lost 4; bases outside the gene matches: 2. The CDR3 loop spans 13 amino acids. For the CDR3, the DNA is TGTGCCAGCAGAAGGACAGGGTACAATGAGCAGTTCTTC. As protein: CASRRTGYNEQFF.

The chain uses TRBV5-1 and TRBJ2-7; 7 nucleotides line up with TRBD2. V lost 1 base to trimming and J lost 1 base; unmatched junction nucleotides: 5. Germline CDR1 and CDR2: SGHRS and YFSETQ. The CDR3 spans 15 residues. The CDR3 region has the DNA TGCGCCAGCAGCTTGTCAGCGGGGCCTTCCTACGAGCAGTACTTC. Encoded protein: CASSLSAGPSYEQYF.

The chain couples TRBV18 to TRBJ2-3; 7 nucleotides match TRBD2. With V trimmed by 5 bases and J by 2 bases, 7 bases remained unmatched. The CDR3 has 15 residues. The germline CDR1 and CDR2 sequences are KGHSH and LQKENI. CDR3 region: CASSTYREDTDTQYF. The DNA for the CDR3 is TGTGCCAGCTCAACTTATCGGGAGGACACAGATACGCAGTATTTT.

In DNA, the CDR3 is TGTGCCAGCACCGCGGGACTAGCCGAGATGTACCAAGAGACCCAGTACTTC. Its protein product is CASTAGLAEMYQETQYF. The chain has TRBV2 and TRBJ2-5; 9 nucleotides agree with TRBD2. The CDR3 sequence is 17 residues long. Germline CDR1 and CDR2: SNHLY and FYNNEI. V lost 7 bases, J lost 0 bases, and 12 bases stayed unmatched. Using reference TRBV2 and TRBJ2-5 for the parts outside the CDR3, the full variable domain is EPEVTQTPSHQVTQMGQEVILRCVPISNHLYFYWYRQILGQKVEFLVSFYNNEISEKSEIFDDQFSVERPDGSNFTLKIRSTKLEDSAMYFCASTAGLAEMYQETQYFGPGTRLLVL.

The chain is built from TRBV6-1 and TRBJ1-1; no reliable D call. Germline V gene sequence: CDR1 MNHNS, CDR2 SASEGT. V lost 8 bases, J lost 5 bases, and 18 bases lay in between. CDR3 length equals 14 residues. The CDR3 reads CASGSLLGVTEAFF. The CDR3 DNA reads as TGTGCCAGCGGGTCCCTACTTGGGGTAACTGAAGCTTTCTTT.

The rearrangement links TRBV6-5 to TRBJ2-7; 9 nucleotides line up with TRBD1. The length of the CDR3 is 15 residues. Unmatched junction bases numbered 7, after V lost 4 bases and J lost 3 bases. Germline assignment: CDR1 MNHEY and CDR2 SVGAGI. The CDR3 reads CASSSPGTGSYEQYF. DNA of the CDR3: TGTGCCAGCAGTTCCCCAGGGACAGGGAGCTACGAGCAGTACTTC.

V is TRBV11-2 and J is TRBJ1-5; D unclear. This CDR3 is 13 amino acids long. CDR1 is SGHAT and CDR2 is FQNNGV in the germline V gene. Trimming cost V 1 base and J 6 bases, with 7 bases left between them. The CDR3 DNA follows: TGTGCCAGCAGCTTAGGGGAAACTCAGCCCCAGCATTTT. Residues: CASSLGETQPQHF.

The gene calls are TRBV7-3 and TRBJ2-2; 8 bases match TRBD1. The J segment lost 7 bases and the V segment lost 5 bases, leaving 6 bases of the junction unmatched. The CDR3 is 14 amino acids. Germline CDR1 SGHTA, CDR2 FQGTGA. CDR3 sequence: CASSRQGWDGELFF. The DNA for the CDR3 is TGTGCCAGCAGCCGACAGGGGTGGGACGGGGAGCTGTTTTTT.

To note about this clone: Other DNA sequences of this sample code for an identical CDR3. The chain links TRBV29-1 to TRBJ1-1; weak D call: TRBD1 (5 bases). The CDR3 has 12 residues. The germline gives CDR1 SQVTM, CDR2 ANQGSEA. V was pared by 7 bases and J by 0 bases, with 9 bases between. CDR3 region: CSATRVNTEAFF. In DNA form, the CDR3 reads TGCAGCGCTACCAGGGTGAACACTGAAGCTTTCTTT.

The V gene is TRBV9, the J gene TRBJ2-7, with D possibly being TRBD2 (6 bases). This CDR3 has 15 amino acids. Germline CDR1 SGDLS, CDR2 YYNGEE. The ends were cut back, 0 bases at V and 2 bases at J, with 12 bases in the middle. CDR3 region: CASSVGVAGTYEQYF. For the CDR3, the DNA is TGTGCCAGCAGCGTAGGGGTTGCGGGAACCTACGAGCAGTACTTC.

The J gene is TRBJ1-3, the V gene TRBV7-9; D may be TRBD1 (6 bases). Trimming stripped 5 bases from V and 7 bases from J, with 21 bases between. The length of the CDR3 is 16 residues. Germline V gene lookup returns CDR1 SEHNR and CDR2 FQNEAQ (reference sequence). The CDR3 here is CASSRGGQPTRNTIYF. The CDR3, as DNA: TGTGCCAGCAGCAGAGGGGGGCAGCCGACTCGTAACACCATATATTTT. The variable domain in full, with the rest retrieved from reference TRBV7-9 and TRBJ1-3, is DTGVSQNPRHKITKRGQNVTFRCDPISEHNRLYWYRQTLGQGPEFLTYFQNEAQLEKSRLLSDRFSAERPKGSFSTLEIQRTEQGDSAMYLCASSRGGQPTRNTIYFGEGSWLTVV.

The chain joins TRBV5-4 to TRBJ2-6, with D unclear. The length of the CDR3 is 14 residues. Trimming cost V 4 bases and J 1 base, with 6 bases left between them. Germline assignment: CDR1 SGHNT and CDR2 YYREEE (reference sequence). The CDR3 protein is CASSLQSGANVLTF. The CDR3 DNA sequence: TGTGCCAGCAGCCTCCAATCTGGGGCCAACGTCCTGACTTTC.

The rearrangement links TRBV5-6 to TRBJ2-1; D unresolved. V gave up 0 bases and J gave up 4 bases, with 8 bases separating them. The CDR3 length is 14 residues. Germline V lookup: CDR1 SGHDT, CDR2 YYEEEE. CDR3 in amino acids: CASSLEAYYNEQFF. The CDR3 DNA is TGTGCCAGCAGCTTGGAGGCCTATTACAATGAGCAGTTCTTC.

The rearrangement joins TRBV28 to TRBJ1-3, with D unclear. This CDR3 is built from 16 residues. Germline V gives CDR1 MDHEN, CDR2 SYDVKM. Trimming shortened V by 2 bases and J by 2 bases, and 13 bases separated the two germline ends. CDR3 bases: TGTGCCAGCAGTTTACAATGGCCCGTGCCTGGAAACACCATATATTTT. Its protein product is CASSLQWPVPGNTIYF.

The V call is TRBV4-2, the J call TRBJ1-3; no definite D call. The CDR3 has 14 amino acids. V was trimmed by 1 base and J by 2 bases, leaving 6 bases between them. The V gene's germline CDR1 is LGHNA and CDR2 YNFKEQ. CDR3 nucleotides: TGTGCCAGCAGCCAAGGAGGTGCTGGAAACACCATATATTTT. Its translation: CASSQGGAGNTIYF.

The chain is built from TRBV10-3 and TRBJ2-7; D tentatively fits TRBD1 or TRBD2 (5 bases each). CDR1 and CDR2 from the germline V gene are ENHRY and SYGVKD. This CDR3 is built from 16 residues. V was shortened by 2 bases and J by 0 bases, with 14 bases between the two germline ends. CDR3: CAISEPGTVGSYEQYF. In DNA form, the CDR3 reads TGTGCCATCAGTGAGCCCGGGACGGTGGGCTCCTACGAGCAGTACTTC.

V gene TRBV14 combines with J gene TRBJ2-7, with TRBD1 matching 9 bases. CDR1 is SGHDN, CDR2 FVKESK, per germline. V gave up 4 bases and J gave up 6 bases; unmatched junction bases: 7. CDR3 size: 14 residues. CDR3 DNA sequence: TGTGCCAGCAGCCCCTACAGGGGGCTCGGCGAGCAGTACTTC. It translates to CASSPYRGLGEQYF.

The gene calls are TRBV18 and TRBJ2-6, with 12 bases lining up with TRBD2. The CDR3 is 20 residues long. The V and J ends lost 3 bases and 0 bases, in that order; junction bases with no gene match: 9. CDR1 is KGHSH and CDR2 is LQKENI in the germline V gene. The DNA of the CDR3 is TGTGCCAGCTCACCCAGAAGCACTAGCGGGGGGAGCTCTGGGGCCAACGTCCTGACTTTC. Translated, it gives CASSPRSTSGGSSGANVLTF.

The rearrangement links TRBV7-2 to TRBJ1-1; D may be TRBD1 (6 bases). Germline V CDR1 and CDR2: SGHTA, FQGNSA. This CDR3 contains 14 residues. Trimming stripped 1 base from V and 5 bases from J, with 11 bases between. As DNA, the CDR3 is TGTGCCAGCAGCTTAGGACAGGTGAGGACTGAAGCTTTCTTT. Translated, it gives CASSLGQVRTEAFF.